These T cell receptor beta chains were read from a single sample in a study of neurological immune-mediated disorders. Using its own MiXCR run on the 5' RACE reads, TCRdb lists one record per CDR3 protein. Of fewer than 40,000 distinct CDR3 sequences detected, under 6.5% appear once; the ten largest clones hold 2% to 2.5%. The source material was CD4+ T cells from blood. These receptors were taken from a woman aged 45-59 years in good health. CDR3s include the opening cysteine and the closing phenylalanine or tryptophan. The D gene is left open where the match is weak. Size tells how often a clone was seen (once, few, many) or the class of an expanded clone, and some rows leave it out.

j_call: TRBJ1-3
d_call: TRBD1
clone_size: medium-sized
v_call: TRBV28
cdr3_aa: CATVGTGDSGNTIYF
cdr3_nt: TGTGCCACCGTCGGGACAGGGGACTCTGGAAACACCATATATTTT

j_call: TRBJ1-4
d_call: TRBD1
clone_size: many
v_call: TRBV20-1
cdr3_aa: CSARNPTGVNEKLFF
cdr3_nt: TGCAGTGCTAGGAATCCGACAGGGGTAAATGAAAAACTGTTTTTT

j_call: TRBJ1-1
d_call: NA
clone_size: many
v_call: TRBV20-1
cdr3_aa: CSALRRNTEAFF
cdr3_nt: TGCAGTGCTCTTAGACGGAACACTGAAGCTTTCTTT

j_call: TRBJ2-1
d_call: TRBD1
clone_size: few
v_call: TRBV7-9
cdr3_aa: CASSLRQGARNEQFF
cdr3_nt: TGTGCCAGCAGCCTAAGACAGGGGGCTCGGAATGAGCAGTTCTTC

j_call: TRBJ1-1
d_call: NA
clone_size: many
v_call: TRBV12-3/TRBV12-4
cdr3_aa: CASSLTSMNTEAFF
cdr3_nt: TGTGCCAGCAGTTTAACATCTATGAACACTGAAGCTTTCTTT

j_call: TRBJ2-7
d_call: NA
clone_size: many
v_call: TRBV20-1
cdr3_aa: CSAPGPYEQYF
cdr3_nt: TGCAGTGCTCCCGGACCCTACGAGCAGTACTTC

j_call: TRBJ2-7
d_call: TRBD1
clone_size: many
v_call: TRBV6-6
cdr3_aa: CASSRKTGTEQYF
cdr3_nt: TGTGCCAGCAGCCGGAAGACAGGGACCGAGCAGTACTTC

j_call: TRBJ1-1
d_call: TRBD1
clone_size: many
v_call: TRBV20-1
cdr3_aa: CSAGGTGGTEAFF
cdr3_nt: TGCAGTGCTGGGGGGACAGGAGGGACTGAAGCTTTCTTT

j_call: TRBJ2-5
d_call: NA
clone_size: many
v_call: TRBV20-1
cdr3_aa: CSAREPLTGETQYF
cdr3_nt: TGCAGTGCTAGAGAACCCCTTACGGGAGAGACCCAGTACTTC

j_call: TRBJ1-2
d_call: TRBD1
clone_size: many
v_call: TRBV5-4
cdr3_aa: CASSTLDRGRDGYTF
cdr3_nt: TGTGCCAGCAGCACTCTTGACAGGGGCAGGGATGGCTACACCTTC

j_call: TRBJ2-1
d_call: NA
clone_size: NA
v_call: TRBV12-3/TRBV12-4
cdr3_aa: CASSALRGGPYNEQFF
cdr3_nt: TGTGCCAGCAGTGCTCTGCGGGGAGGCCCTTACAATGAGCAGTTCTTC

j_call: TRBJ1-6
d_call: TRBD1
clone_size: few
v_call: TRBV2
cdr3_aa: CASSVGRTGNSPLHF
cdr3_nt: TGTGCCAGCAGTGTGGGGAGGACAGGGAATTCACCCCTCCACTTT

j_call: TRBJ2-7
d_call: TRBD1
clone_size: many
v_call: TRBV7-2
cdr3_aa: CASSQFGGQPKNEQYF
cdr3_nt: TGTGCCAGCAGCCAATTTGGGGGACAGCCAAAGAACGAGCAGTACTTC

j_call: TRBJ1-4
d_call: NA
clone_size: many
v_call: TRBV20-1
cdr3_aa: CSASLTKQINEKLFF
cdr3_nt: TGCAGTGCTAGCCTGACGAAGCAGATTAATGAAAAACTGTTTTTT

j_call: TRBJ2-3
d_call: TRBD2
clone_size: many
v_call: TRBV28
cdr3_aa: CASSGRLAGNTDTQYF
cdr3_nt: TGTGCCAGCAGTGGTCGACTAGCGGGGAACACAGATACGCAGTATTTT

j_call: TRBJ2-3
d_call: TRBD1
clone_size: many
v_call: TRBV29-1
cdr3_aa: CSGTGTDTQYF
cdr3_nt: TGCAGCGGGACAGGAACAGATACGCAGTATTTT

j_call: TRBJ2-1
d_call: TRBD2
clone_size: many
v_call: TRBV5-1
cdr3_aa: CASSLVASGGNEQFF
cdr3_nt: TGCGCCAGCAGCTTGGTGGCTAGCGGGGGGAATGAGCAGTTCTTC

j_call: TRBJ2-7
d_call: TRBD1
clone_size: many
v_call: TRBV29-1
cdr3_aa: CSAGQGVSYEQYF
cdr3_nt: TGCAGCGCGGGACAGGGGGTTTCTTACGAGCAGTACTTC

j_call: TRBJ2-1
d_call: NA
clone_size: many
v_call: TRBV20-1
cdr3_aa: CSAPNTADTYGNEQFF
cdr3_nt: TGCAGTGCTCCAAATACTGCGGACACGTATGGGAATGAGCAGTTCTTC